The clone carrying this T cell receptor beta chain has a handful of counts. Its antigen is currently unknown. Amplification of TCR beta used genomic DNA extracted from peripheral blood. These data originate in a study of T cell repertoires in aging, cancer and after chemotherapy. Study findings and constraints: Compared with age-matched healthy donors, untreated hematological or solid cancer patients showed higher blood TCR clonality.

A mixed TRB-A/B primer pool amplified rearranged TRB by multiplex touch-down PCR. In TCRdb, the multiplex PCR reads were re-called with MiXCR into one record per CDR3 protein. This sample carries about 9,200 distinct CDR3 sequences, around 35% of them seen once, and the ten largest clones take less than 15%. CDR3 size: 19 residues. From germline, CDR1 is LNHDA and CDR2 SQIVND (reference sequence). V lost 5 bases, J lost 3 bases, and 11 bases stayed unmatched. The rearrangement links TRBV19 to TRBJ2-6, with TRBD1 matching over 12 bases. The source is a human donor in good health. The donor label of this sample is uncertain. Sequenced: blood. The CDR3 is CASSSQRDRGRNGANVLTF. CDR3 nucleotides: TGTGCCAGTAGTTCTCAGCGGGACAGGGGGCGAAATGGGGCCAACGTCCTGACTTTC.